This T cell receptor beta chain was captured in a study of early T cells in non-severe SARS-CoV-2 infection listed by TCRdb under 2021. Looking at the study overall: TCR sequencing used bulk RNA from unsorted whole blood, so alpha and beta chains could not be paired. Paper-wide results and their limitations: VDJdb matching was skewed toward anti-spike CD8 responses, so virus-specific expansions were likely underestimated and private and CD4 specificities were missed.

Library generation was performed with 5' RACE. The listed sequencing device is NextSeq 500. Unique molecular identifiers were attached to individual cDNA molecules in the TCR library protocol so that sequencing error and PCR bias could be corrected. Both TCR alpha and beta chains were sequenced, and tight co-correlation was observed between alpha and beta sequence abundances in each sample. For the original study's pipeline: Decombinator V4 was used to perform V gene, J gene and CDR3 annotation of TCR sequences. TCRs were defined as expanded if a significant change between any two time points was detected under a Poisson model with p below 0.0001. TCR abundances were normalised to the total number of TCRs sequenced per sample and expressed as counts per million. TRAV1-2 paired with TRAJ12, TRAJ20 or TRAJ33 defined MAIT TCRs, while TRAV10 paired with TRAJ18 defined iNKT TCRs. VDJdb, accessed 1 November 2021, was searched for CMV, EBV and SARS-CoV-2 annotated TCRs, with TCRs annotated for multiple antigens excluded. The public reads were reanalyzed by TCRdb: fastp trimming at Q25, MiXCR alignment, in-frame beta chains only. Identical CDR3 proteins give one entry, which carries the most common genes and DNA. The V and J calls and clone size come from TCRdb's table, not from the authors' own analysis. For this sample the table gives fewer than 40,000 distinct CDR3 sequences, of which around 3.9% were detected only once. 5.5% to 6% of the sample belongs to the ten largest clones.

From cysteine to phenylalanine, the CDR3 is 21 amino acids long. Only the CDR3 portion is preserved as DNA: 63 bases, with reading frame beginning at the first base. Set within a cohort of healthcare workers in London, UK, this nested case-control study involved weekly PCR testing of nasopharyngeal swabs along with blood sampling. Between 23 and 31 March 2020, the week of the UK lockdown, healthcare workers were enrolled and then followed up weekly for as long as 16 weeks. This clonotype was recorded at least ten times. Its antigen is not yet known. Base qualities are not at hand, and no much larger clone is one base apart.

The sample consisted of whole blood. This TCR was sampled from an adult who was a healthcare worker with PCR-confirmed SARS-CoV-2 infection or an uninfected control (not recorded which). The V and J genes are TRBV21-1 and TRBJ1-5; the table's D call, TRBD1, was not checked against the DNA. TRBV21-1 is a documented pseudogene. The encoded CDR3 is CASSNGDFRTDRGVSNQPQHF. The nucleotide sequence is given as TGTGCCAGCAGCAACGGGGATTTTAGGACAGATCGTGGTGTTAGCAATCAGCCCCAGCATTTT.